The 5 T cell receptor beta chains below come from one sample, sequenced in a study of cytomegalovirus exposure and HLA in healthy donors. Method: immunoSEQ multiplex PCR; TCRdb's copy keeps in-frame clones and lacks some. The sample lists roughly 120,000 clones, 88% seen once, with roughly 2.1% in the top ten. The source material was PBMCs. All receptors derive from a woman aged 18-29 years in good health and CMV-seronegative.

This rearrangement joins TRBV27 to TRBJ2-4; 8 bases are a match to TRBD1. The CDR3 runs to 15 residues. The junction had 2 bases not matched to a gene; V was cut back by 2 bases and J by 2 bases. Germline CDR1 is MNHEY and CDR2 is SMNVEV (reference sequence). The DNA for the CDR3 is TGTGCCAGCAGTTTACAGGGGGCAACCAAAAACATTCAGTACTTC. The encoded protein is CASSLQGATKNIQYF.

The chain links TRBV5-1 to TRBJ1-3; the D is unclear. This CDR3 region has 17 residues. V lost 0 bases, J lost 4 bases, and 17 bases lay in between. CDR1 and CDR2 from the germline V gene are SGHRS and YFSETQ. This chain's CDR3 is CASSLGWAGLSGNTIYF. The DNA of the CDR3 is TGCGCCAGCAGCTTGGGATGGGCGGGATTGTCCGGAAACACCATATATTTT.

This clone was recorded a few times. The gene calls are TRBV2 and TRBJ1-1; D not resolved. The ends were cut back, 2 bases at V and 1 base at J, with 5 bases in the middle. CDR3 length: 13 amino acids. The germline CDR1 and CDR2 sequences are SNHLY and FYNNEI. The chain's CDR3 is CASSEQWNTEAFF. The CDR3, as DNA: TGTGCCAGCAGTGAACAGTGGAACACTGAAGCTTTCTTT.

The rearrangement joins TRBV11-1 to TRBJ2-7; 12 bases are shared with TRBD2. V shed 5 bases and J 0 bases; nucleotides not matched to a gene: 5. This CDR3 spans 16 amino acids. Germline V gene data show CDR1 as SGHAT and CDR2 as FQDESV (reference sequence). CDR3: CASSPRLAGASYEQYF. The CDR3 DNA reads TGTGCCAGCAGCCCCCGACTAGCGGGAGCCTCCTACGAGCAGTACTTC. The full variable domain, rest sourced from reference TRBV11-1 and TRBJ2-7, is EAEVAQSPRYKITEKSQAVAFWCDPISGHATLYWYRQILGQGPELLVQFQDESVVDDSQLPKDRFSAERLKGVDSTLKIQPAELGDSAMYLCASSPRLAGASYEQYFGPGTRLTVT.

V and J are TRBV2 and TRBJ2-7; D gene unclear. Trimming took 2 bases from V and 0 from J, leaving 20 bases between them. CDR1 SNHLY and CDR2 FYNNEI come from the germline V gene. This CDR3 spans 18 amino acids. The CDR3 sequence is CASSERLPYNYSSYEQYF. CDR3 sequence (DNA): TGTGCCAGCAGTGAAAGGTTACCCTACAACTATAGCTCCTACGAGCAGTACTTC.